These T cell receptor beta chains were read from a single sample in a study of blood T cell repertoires in COVID-19. Sequencing was performed with immunoSEQ multiplex PCR; in TCRdb, only in-frame clones are kept and a portion is missing. Of roughly 670,000 clones in the sample, about 90% were seen once. Sequencing input: peripheral blood. The receptors originated from a woman between 18 and 29 years old with acute or convalescent COVID-19. CDR3s include the opening cysteine and the closing phenylalanine or tryptophan. The D gene is left open where the match is weak. Expanded clones get a size class; other rows say once, few or many, or leave the size out.

TRBJ1-5 TRBV4-1 - - TGCGCCAGCAGCCAAGAGGGGACACTTAATCAGCCCCAGCATTTT CASSQEGTLNQPQHF
TRBJ1-2 TRBV7-2 - - TGTGCCAGCAACTACCCAGGGATGGGGGGCTACACCTTC CASNYPGMGGYTF
TRBJ2-1 TRBV7-3 TRBD2 - TGTGCCAGCAGCCCCGGGGGGTACAATGAGCAGTTCTTC CASSPGGYNEQFF
TRBJ1-2 TRBV30 - - TGTGCCTGGAATGCAGGAAGGGGCTATGGCTACACCTTC CAWNAGRGYGYTF
TRBJ2-6 TRBV5-8 - - TGTGCCAGCCCCCTAGGGGTTGGCCTGACTTTC CASPLGVGLTF
TRBJ1-2 TRBV7-2 TRBD1 once TGTGCCAGCAGCTCCTCAGGGGGCGAGGGCTACACCTTC CASSSSGGEGYTF
TRBJ1-2 TRBV6-4 TRBD1 - TGTGCCAGCAGTGAAGATTCAGGGGGCGCCTATGGCTACACCTTC CASSEDSGGAYGYTF
TRBJ2-7 TRBV7-8 - - TGTGCCAGCGCACGAACCGGGACATACTCCTACGAGCAGTACTTC CASARTGTYSYEQYF
TRBJ1-4 TRBV6-2/TRBV6-3 - few TGTGCCAGCAGTTACTCGAGCGAGGGACTGTTTTTT CASSYSSEGLFF
TRBJ1-2 TRBV4-3 TRBD1 - TGCGCCAGCAGCCAAGGTCCCGGGACAGGGATTGGCTACACCTTC CASSQGPGTGIGYTF
TRBJ2-2 TRBV7-9 - - TGTGCCAGCAGCTTAGGAAGGGGATGGGGCACCGGGGAGCTGTTTTTT CASSLGRGWGTGELFF
TRBJ2-7 TRBV6-6 - - TGTGCCAGCACCCCCACGCAGGTCCGATCCTACGAGCAGTACTTC CASTPTQVRSYEQYF
TRBJ1-2 TRBV5-1 TRBD1 - TGCGCCAGCAGACGAAGACAGGGGGACGACTATGGCTACACCTTC CASRRRQGDDYGYTF
TRBJ1-5 TRBV5-6 - - TGTGCCAGCAGCGCGAGACAGTCCGGTTCGGGCAATCAGCCCCAGCATTTT CASSARQSGSGNQPQHF
TRBJ1-5 TRBV7-9 - - TGTGCCAGCAGCTTAGTGAGGGACATCCCAAGCAATCAGCCCCAGCATTTT CASSLVRDIPSNQPQHF
TRBJ2-3 TRBV20-1 TRBD1 - TGCAGTGCTAGTCGAATCCGACAGGGCACTACAGATACGCAGTATTTT CSASRIRQGTTDTQYF
TRBJ1-1 TRBV27 - few TGTGCCAGCAGCCCAAATCCACCGTCACATGAAGCTTTCTTT CASSPNPPSHEAFF
TRBJ2-7 TRBV14 - - TGTGCCAGCAGCCAAGACCTCCAGGGTTCCTACGAGCAGTACTTC CASSQDLQGSYEQYF
TRBJ2-3 TRBV3-1/TRBV3-2 TRBD1 - TGTGCCAGCACGAAGGGGGGGACAGGGACGCAGTATTTT CASTKGGTGTQYF
TRBJ1-4 TRBV4-1 TRBD1 - TGCGCCAGCAGACCGGGACAGTCTAATGAAAAACTGTTTTTT CASRPGQSNEKLFF
TRBJ2-2 TRBV7-9 TRBD1 - TGTGCCAGCAGCGCCGACAGGGCCAGGGGGACCGGGGAGCTGTTTTTT CASSADRARGTGELFF
TRBJ1-2 TRBV20-1 - - TGCAGGGCCCTGGGAGGTGACGTCTACACCTTC CRALGGDVYTF
TRBJ1-2 TRBV5-5 - - TGTGCCAGCAGCTTGGAATACAGGTTAAACGGCTACACCTTC CASSLEYRLNGYTF
TRBJ1-2 TRBV5-6 TRBD1 - TGTGCCAGCAGCGCCCAGGCGGGACAGGGGGCCTACACCTTC CASSAQAGQGAYTF
TRBJ2-1 TRBV7-2 TRBD1 - TGTGCCAGCAGCTCGACCCGGGACAGGGTCGCCTACAATGAGCAGTTCTTC CASSSTRDRVAYNEQFF
TRBJ2-1 TRBV10-3 - - TGTGCCATCGCGGACTACAATGAGCAGTTCTTC CAIADYNEQFF
TRBJ1-5 TRBV2 - - TGTGCCAGCAGTCCCCTTCCTCAGCCCCAGCATTTT CASSPLPQPQHF
TRBJ1-2 TRBV20-1 TRBD1 - TGCAGTGCTAGTGCCGGGACAGGGACTTTCTATGGCTACACCTTC CSASAGTGTFYGYTF
TRBJ2-1 TRBV15 - - TGTGCCACCAGCTCCCGGGGGACAGTCTCCTACAATGAGCAGTTCTTC CATSSRGTVSYNEQFF
TRBJ1-3 TRBV4-1 - - TGCGCCAGCAGCCAAGACTACGGGACACCATCCGCGGCCATATATTTT CASSQDYGTPSAAIYF
TRBJ1-2 TRBV19 - - TGTGCCACCGAGGGGGGGTCTGAAGGCTACACCTTC CATEGGSEGYTF
TRBJ1-1 TRBV6-2/TRBV6-3 TRBD1 - TGTGCCAGCAGTCTAGAGGGGGACAGGAGAAGTGAAGCTTTCTTT CASSLEGDRRSEAFF
TRBJ1-2 TRBV3-1/TRBV3-2 TRBD1 - TGTGCCAGCACCTTCACCTACAGGGGAGCTAACTATGGCTACACCTTC CASTFTYRGANYGYTF
TRBJ1-4 TRBV4-1 TRBD1 - TGCGCCAGCAGCCGATCTCCGGGACAGGGGAATGAAAAACTGTTTTTT CASSRSPGQGNEKLFF
TRBJ1-1 TRBV9 - - TGTGCCAGCAGCGGAGGACAGTCCCTGAACACTGAAGCTTTCTTT CASSGGQSLNTEAFF
TRBJ2-1 TRBV7-9 - - TGTGCCAGCAGCTCAGGCAGCAACCCTTACAATGAGCAGTTCTTC CASSSGSNPYNEQFF
TRBJ1-6 TRBV19 - - TGTGCCAGTAGTATAGATCGGCTAGGACGGGAAGAGCCCCTCCACTTT CASSIDRLGREEPLHF
TRBJ1-5 TRBV4-1 - - TGCGCCAGCAGCCAAGAGGGGAGGCTCCAGCCCCAGCATTTT CASSQEGRLQPQHF
TRBJ1-2 TRBV4-3 - - TGCGCCAGCAGCCAAGATCACAGCCGTACCCTCTATGGCTACACCTTC CASSQDHSRTLYGYTF
TRBJ2-5 TRBV24-1 - - TGTGCCACCAGTGAGTCCGGGACAAGCTCCCAGGCCCAGTACTTC CATSESGTSSQAQYF
TRBJ1-2 TRBV11-2 - - TGTGCCAGCAGCTTAGAGGGTCACGGAGCTAACTATGGCTACACCTTC CASSLEGHGANYGYTF
TRBJ1-2 TRBV7-8 - - TGTGCCAGCAGCTTGGGAGGGGCTGGCTACACCTTC CASSLGGAGYTF
TRBJ1-1 TRBV28 - - TGTGCCAGCAGTTTCCGGAGGCTAGGTGAAGCTTTCTTT CASSFRRLGEAFF
TRBJ1-2 TRBV3-1/TRBV3-2 - - TGTGCCAGCAGCCAAGGCCAGGACAGATCCTATGGCTACACCTTC CASSQGQDRSYGYTF
TRBJ2-3 TRBV29-1 - - TGCAGCTCGTCGACAGGTGCAACAGATACGCAGTATTTT CSSSTGATDTQYF
TRBJ2-5 TRBV5-1 - - TGCGCCAGCAGCTTGGTATCCCGGCAAGAGACCCAGTACTTC CASSLVSRQETQYF
TRBJ1-2 TRBV18 - once TGTGCCAGCTCACAACAGACAGCTAACTATGGCTACACCTTC CASSQQTANYGYTF
TRBJ1-2 TRBV18 - - TGTGCCAGCTCGGACACCTCCCGGACACGGAGATTATCGGATGGCTACACCTTC CASSDTSRTRRLSDGYTF
TRBJ1-1 TRBV6-5 - - TGTGCCAGCAGTCGGACAAGTGAAGCCACTGAAGCTTTCTTT CASSRTSEATEAFF
TRBJ1-1 TRBV27 - - TGTGCCAGCAGTTCTACAACAGGTGGGGCTTTCTTT CASSSTTGGAFF
TRBJ1-4 TRBV19 - - TGTGCCAGTAGTGAGAGCGCTTGGGAAAAACTGTTTTTT CASSESAWEKLFF
TRBJ2-7 TRBV7-9 - - TGTGCCAGCAGCTTATCGGAGTACGAGCAGTACTTC CASSLSEYEQYF